What follows are 22 T cell receptor beta chains derived from one specimen sequenced in a study of T cells in Graves' hyperthyroidism and ophthalmopathy. The investigators amplified TCR beta CDR3 regions from RNA transcripts. HTBI primers were employed in a first-round RT-PCR of the TCR CDR3. TCRdb ran MiXCR on the multiplex PCR reads and lists one entry per CDR3 protein. Of more than 500,000 distinct CDR3 sequences in the sample, more than 45% are singletons; the top ten hold roughly 19%. What was sequenced was peripheral blood or thyroid tissue (not recorded which). The receptors come from an adult woman with Graves' disease, either hyperthyroidism or ophthalmopathy (not recorded which).

The chain joins TRBV28 to TRBJ1-5; no clear D gene. The CDR3 has 14 amino acids. Germline V gives CDR1 MDHEN, CDR2 SYDVKM. Trimming stripped 3 bases from V and 6 bases from J, with 12 bases between. The CDR3 spells CASSFLGYGQPQHF. CDR3 DNA: TGTGCCAGCAGTTTCTTAGGGTACGGTCAGCCCCAGCATTTT.

This clonotype was seen repeatedly, ten times or more. This sequence joins TRBV28 and TRBJ2-5; TRBD1 might be the D (5 bases). V dropped 5 bases and J dropped 2 bases, with 9 bases sitting between them. This CDR3 contains 13 residues. Germline V gives CDR1 MDHEN, CDR2 SYDVKM. CDR3 sequence (DNA): TGTGCCAGCAGTCCAGGGTGGCAAGAGACCCAGTACTTC. As protein: CASSPGWQETQYF.

The chain is built from TRBV2 and TRBJ1-2; 7 positions match TRBD1. CDR1 is SNHLY and CDR2 is FYNNEI in the germline V gene. The CDR3 runs 12 residues. With 7 bases clipped from V and 4 bases from J, the junction kept 3 bases outside the gene matches. CDR3 sequence: CASKGGSYGYTF. The CDR3 coding sequence is TGTGCCAGCAAAGGGGGCTCCTATGGCTACACCTTC.

This clonotype was counted many times. This chain uses TRBV28 with TRBJ1-2; the match to TRBD1 covers 7 bases. The CDR3 consists of 13 residues. The germline V gene has CDR1 MDHEN and CDR2 SYDVKM. With 6 bases clipped from V and 4 bases from J, the junction kept 5 bases outside the gene matches. This chain's CDR3 is CASSVGQTYGYTF. CDR3 bases: TGTGCCAGCAGCGTGGGACAGACCTATGGCTACACCTTC.

This clonotype was seen repeatedly, ten times or more. This chain links TRBV13 with TRBJ2-7, with 16 bases lining up with TRBD2. CDR1 is PRHDT, CDR2 FYEKMQ, per germline (reference sequence). J lost 0 bases, V lost 5 bases, and 1 base had no gene match. The CDR3 contains 16 residues. DNA for the CDR3: TGTGCCAGCAGCGGGACTAGCGGGAGGGACTCCTACGAGCAGTACTTC. Translating gives CASSGTSGRDSYEQYF.

The V call is TRBV5-1, the J call TRBJ1-5; maybe TRBD1 (5 bases). CDR1 is SGHRS and CDR2 is YFSETQ in the germline V gene. With 0 bases removed from V and 4 bases from J, the gap between germline ends came to 11 bases. There are 15 residues in the CDR3. The CDR3 DNA sequence: TGCGCCAGCAGCTTGGGACCGGGACGAAATCAGCCCCAGCATTTT. Amino acid sequence: CASSLGPGRNQPQHF.

Many counts were recorded for this clonotype. The rearrangement uses TRBV5-1 and TRBJ1-2; D is undetermined. Deletions cut 2 bases from V and 6 bases from J, with 8 bases between. Germline CDR1 SGHRS, CDR2 YFSETQ. The CDR3 covers 12 residues. CDR3 nucleotides: TGCGCCAGCAGCTTTACAACAGATGGCTACACCTTC. Protein: CASSFTTDGYTF.

The sample holds many counts of this clonotype. This may come from a read error, since a much larger clone is one base off. The chain recombines TRBV12-3 or TRBV12-4 with TRBJ1-5, with D tentatively TRBD1 (5 bases). The CDR3 length is 17 residues. V shed 2 bases and J shed 8 bases, with 22 bases lying between them. The CDR3 bases are TGTGCCAGCAGTTTATGGGGCCAAGGAACCGGTTTTAAGCCCCAGCATTTT. Its protein product is CASSLWGQGTGFKPQHF.

The rearrangement uses TRBV20-1 and TRBJ1-4, with D unresolved. Germline loops: CDR1 DFQATT, CDR2 SNEGSKA (reference sequence). CDR3 length: 15 residues. The V end was cut by 6 bases, the J end by 5 bases, with 19 bases between. The CDR3 DNA reads TGCAGTGCGAAGACTAGCGGGAGGGCCAATGAAAAACTGTTTTTT. Its protein is CSAKTSGRANEKLFF.

This clonotype has ten or more counts. The chain employs TRBV2 and TRBJ1-5, with no clear D. CDR1 is SNHLY, CDR2 FYNNEI, per germline. The CDR3 runs 12 residues. Trimming cost V 3 bases and J 7 bases, with 7 bases left between them. CDR3 protein: CASSDPKQPQHF. CDR3 nucleotides: TGTGCCAGCAGTGACCCCAAGCAGCCCCAGCATTTT.

This rearrangement joins TRBV7-9 to TRBJ2-1, with 7 bases matching TRBD2. J gave up 6 bases and V 11 bases, and 10 bases lay outside the gene matches. Germline CDR1 reads SEHNR; CDR2 reads FQNEAQ (reference sequence). The CDR3 is made up of 13 amino acids. CDR3: CASAGVGSNEQFF. The CDR3 DNA reads TGTGCCTCGGCGGGAGTGGGGAGCAATGAGCAGTTCTTC.

The chain has TRBV5-1 and TRBJ2-7; D possibly matches TRBD1 or TRBD2 (5 bases each). In germline, CDR1 is SGHRS, CDR2 YFSETQ. V shed 5 bases and J shed 5 bases, with 20 bases lying between them. The CDR3 covers 15 residues. The CDR3 reads CASRFTGSGSDEQYF. DNA for the CDR3: TGCGCCAGCAGATTCACAGGTTCGGGGTCGGACGAGCAGTACTTC.

In this sample, this clonotype turned up many times. The chain employs TRBV5-1 and TRBJ2-5; D not resolved. V lost 0 bases to trimming and J lost 1 base, with 7 bases between them. CDR3 length equals 14 residues. Germline V gene lookup returns CDR1 SGHRS and CDR2 YFSETQ. In nucleotides, the CDR3 is TGCGCCAGCAGCTTGGCACAGCCCCAAGAGACCCAGTACTTC. This translates into CASSLAQPQETQYF.

The genes are TRBV9 and TRBJ2-5; D might be TRBD1 or TRBD2, each matching 6 bases. The germline CDR1 and CDR2 sequences are SGDLS and YYNGEE. With 0 bases removed from V and 5 bases from J, the gap between germline ends came to 14 bases. CDR3 size: 15 residues. This CDR3 is CASSVEEGGVETQYF. CDR3 coding DNA: TGTGCCAGCAGCGTAGAGGAGGGGGGTGTGGAGACCCAGTACTTC.

This clonotype was detected a few times. The V and J genes are TRBV10-3 and TRBJ2-5; D assignment may be TRBD1 or TRBD2 (6 bases each). CDR1 is ENHRY, CDR2 SYGVKD, per germline. The CDR3 is 14 residues long. The germline V and J ends were trimmed by 2 bases and 1 base, with 8 bases remaining between them. CDR3 DNA: TGTGCCATCAGTGAGGGGGGGCTCCAAGAGACCCAGTACTTC. Translating gives CAISEGGLQETQYF.

This clonotype was recorded many times. The chain links TRBV2 to TRBJ1-5; D not certain. The CDR3 runs 14 residues. V was trimmed by 6 bases and J by 0 bases, leaving 9 bases between them. From germline, CDR1 is SNHLY and CDR2 FYNNEI. CDR3 loop: CASRRTDSNQPQHF. The CDR3 DNA sequence: TGTGCCAGCAGACGGACTGATAGCAATCAGCCCCAGCATTTT.

The chain carries TRBV20-1 and TRBJ2-5, with 7 bases identical to TRBD1. Germline lookup yields CDR1 DFQATT and CDR2 SNEGSKA (reference sequence). Trimming cost V 6 bases and J 5 bases; bases outside gene matches: 6. The CDR3 length is 12 residues. The CDR3 DNA reads TGCAGTGCAAACAGGGGAGCGGAGACCCAGTACTTC. It codes for CSANRGAETQYF.

At least ten counts were recorded for this clonotype. The genes are TRBV2 and TRBJ2-7; D uncertain. The CDR3 covers 13 residues. Trimming took off 4 bases at V and 3 bases at J, with 10 bases between the two ends. CDR1 is SNHLY and CDR2 is FYNNEI in the germline V gene. The CDR3 loop reads CASSVRWSYEQYF. The CDR3 DNA is TGTGCCAGCAGTGTCCGGTGGAGCTACGAGCAGTACTTC.

This clonotype was counted ten times or more. The chain has TRBV29-1 and TRBJ1-1; the match to TRBD1 covers 8 bases. CDR3 length equals 12 residues. Germline-derived CDR1 and CDR2 are SQVTM and ANQGSEA. The J segment lost 8 bases and the V segment lost 0 bases, leaving 2 bases of the junction unmatched. The CDR3, as DNA: TGCAGCGTTGAAGAGGGACAGGTAGAAGCTTTCTTT. This gives the protein CSVEEGQVEAFF.

The gene calls are TRBV9 and TRBJ1-1; no definite D call. The V end was cut by 0 bases, the J end by 8 bases, with 20 bases between. The CDR3 covers 16 residues. Per germline, CDR1 SGDLS and CDR2 YYNGEE. The CDR3 DNA follows: TGTGCCAGCAGCGTAGGTTCCCGGGGTTCGACGGCAGAAGCTTTCTTT. The encoded protein is CASSVGSRGSTAEAFF.

This clonotype was detected a few times. CDR3 nucleotide sequence: TGTGCCTGGAGTAGGAAACCGACAACCTACGAGCAGTACTTC. Its protein is CAWSRKPTTYEQYF. The chain is built from TRBV30 and TRBJ2-7; D is unclear. The CDR3 length is 14 residues. The germline V gene has CDR1 GTSNPN and CDR2 SVGIG (reference sequence). V lost 2 bases to trimming and J lost 2 bases, with 13 bases between them.

This clonotype was detected ten times or more. V and J are TRBV11-2 and TRBJ1-2, with D hard to call. In germline, CDR1 is SGHAT, CDR2 FQNNGV. Trimming removed 5 bases from V and 2 bases from J, with 15 bases in between. This CDR3 comprises 15 residues. The CDR3 DNA reads as TGTGCCAGCAGCCCAATGCGGGGAGGGAACTATGGCTACACCTTC. Its protein product is CASSPMRGGNYGYTF.